This is a list of T cell receptor beta chains from one sample in a study of T cells of healthy individuals. TCRdb re-called the 5' RACE reads with MiXCR, one entry per CDR3 protein. The repertoire holds 40,000 to 60,000 distinct CDR3 sequences, with about 15% as singletons. All receptors derive from a human donor in good health. Both conserved end residues are part of each CDR3. The D gene is left open where the match is weak. Not every row has a clone size; where given, it reads once, few, many or a size class.

j_call: TRBJ1-4; clone_size: many; d_call: -; v_call: TRBV7-9; cdr3_aa: CASSPGRLADHEKLFF; cdr3_nt: TGTGCCAGCAGCCCGGGGCGGTTGGCGGACCACGAAAAACTGTTTTTT
j_call: TRBJ1-2; clone_size: few; d_call: -; v_call: TRBV25-1; cdr3_aa: CASSERQPYGYTF; cdr3_nt: TGTGCCAGCAGTGAGAGACAGCCCTATGGCTACACCTTC
j_call: TRBJ2-3; clone_size: many; d_call: -; v_call: TRBV10-3; cdr3_aa: CAISGRAETDTQYF; cdr3_nt: TGTGCCATCAGTGGCAGAGCGGAGACAGATACGCAGTATTTT
j_call: TRBJ1-1; clone_size: -; d_call: -; v_call: TRBV7-9; cdr3_aa: CASSVDEGMRYEAFF; cdr3_nt: TGTGCCAGCAGCGTCGATGAGGGGATGAGGTACGAAGCTTTCTTT
j_call: TRBJ2-4; clone_size: -; d_call: -; v_call: TRBV9; cdr3_aa: CASSVSGGIYDIQYF; cdr3_nt: TGTGCCAGCAGCGTGTCAGGGGGGATCTACGACATTCAGTACTTC
j_call: TRBJ2-7; clone_size: many; d_call: TRBD2; v_call: TRBV11-2; cdr3_aa: CASSLYAGGQYF; cdr3_nt: TGTGCCAGCAGCTTATATGCGGGGGGGCAGTACTTC
j_call: TRBJ2-1; clone_size: few; d_call: TRBD2; v_call: TRBV2; cdr3_aa: CASSALAGVHNEQFF; cdr3_nt: TGTGCCAGCAGTGCCCTAGCGGGAGTCCACAATGAGCAGTTCTTC
j_call: TRBJ2-3; clone_size: -; d_call: -; v_call: TRBV9; cdr3_aa: CTSSVPGTDTQYF; cdr3_nt: TGTACCAGCAGCGTACCCGGCACAGATACGCAGTATTTT
j_call: TRBJ2-7; clone_size: -; d_call: -; v_call: TRBV7-2; cdr3_aa: CASSRASSSYEQYF; cdr3_nt: TGTGCCAGCAGCCGTGCCTCAAGCTCCTACGAGCAGTACTTC
j_call: TRBJ2-5; clone_size: -; d_call: -; v_call: TRBV3-1; cdr3_aa: CASNRGPQETQYF; cdr3_nt: TGTGCCAGCAATCGGGGGCCCCAAGAGACCCAGTACTTC
j_call: TRBJ1-2; clone_size: -; d_call: -; v_call: TRBV6-5; cdr3_aa: CASSPRSGTNYGYTF; cdr3_nt: TGTGCCAGCAGTCCCCGTTCGGGAACTAACTATGGCTACACCTTC
j_call: TRBJ2-3; clone_size: few; d_call: -; v_call: TRBV12-3/TRBV12-4; cdr3_aa: CASTLETGTQYF; cdr3_nt: TGTGCCAGCACCCTAGAAACCGGTACGCAGTATTTT
j_call: TRBJ2-7; clone_size: many; d_call: -; v_call: TRBV20-1; cdr3_aa: CSAGSLPTEQYF; cdr3_nt: TGCAGTGCAGGGTCACTTCCTACGGAGCAGTACTTC
j_call: TRBJ2-6; clone_size: -; d_call: -; v_call: TRBV7-2; cdr3_aa: CASSRSGATRALTF; cdr3_nt: TGTGCCAGCAGCCGATCCGGGGCCACCCGGGCCCTGACTTTC
j_call: TRBJ1-5; clone_size: few; d_call: -; v_call: TRBV6-1; cdr3_aa: CASTQGRAGNQPQHF; cdr3_nt: TGTGCCAGCACCCAGGGCAGGGCTGGCAATCAGCCCCAGCATTTT
j_call: TRBJ2-1; clone_size: many; d_call: TRBD2; v_call: TRBV4-3; cdr3_aa: CASSQDKTLAGVNEQFF; cdr3_nt: TGCGCCAGCAGCCAAGATAAGACACTAGCGGGGGTCAATGAGCAGTTCTTC
j_call: TRBJ2-7; clone_size: few; d_call: -; v_call: TRBV7-9; cdr3_aa: CASSMTSGTRFTHEQYF; cdr3_nt: TGTGCCAGCAGCATGACTTCCGGGACAAGGTTTACCCACGAGCAGTACTTC
j_call: TRBJ2-7; clone_size: many; d_call: TRBD2; v_call: TRBV10-3; cdr3_aa: CAISPQGTSGNYEQYF; cdr3_nt: TGTGCCATCAGCCCGCAGGGGACTAGCGGCAATTACGAGCAGTACTTC
j_call: TRBJ2-3; clone_size: -; d_call: TRBD2; v_call: TRBV9; cdr3_aa: CASSVAGGPNTDTQYF; cdr3_nt: TGTGCCAGCAGCGTAGCGGGGGGACCCAATACAGATACGCAGTATTTT
j_call: TRBJ1-5; clone_size: many; d_call: TRBD1; v_call: TRBV12-5; cdr3_aa: CASGTMTGTGQPQHF; cdr3_nt: TGTGCTAGTGGGACCATGACAGGGACAGGCCAGCCCCAGCATTTT
j_call: TRBJ2-1; clone_size: -; d_call: -; v_call: TRBV27; cdr3_aa: CASSLDPHNEQFF; cdr3_nt: TGTGCCAGCAGTTTGGACCCTCACAATGAGCAGTTCTTC
j_call: TRBJ1-1; clone_size: -; d_call: -; v_call: TRBV5-7; cdr3_aa: CASSWGMGATEAFF; cdr3_nt: TGTGCCAGCAGCTGGGGGATGGGGGCTACTGAAGCTTTCTTT
j_call: TRBJ1-2; clone_size: many; d_call: -; v_call: TRBV5-1; cdr3_aa: CASSLVGRAGYTF; cdr3_nt: TGCGCCAGCAGCTTGGTGGGGAGGGCCGGCTACACCTTC
j_call: TRBJ2-1; clone_size: many; d_call: -; v_call: TRBV5-1; cdr3_aa: CASSLGRDNEQFF; cdr3_nt: TGCGCCAGCAGCTTGGGTCGAGACAATGAGCAGTTCTTC
j_call: TRBJ2-1; clone_size: few; d_call: -; v_call: TRBV19; cdr3_aa: CASSKGEGLGEQFF; cdr3_nt: TGTGCCAGTAGTAAGGGGGAGGGCCTTGGTGAGCAGTTCTTC
j_call: TRBJ2-7; clone_size: many; d_call: -; v_call: TRBV12-3/TRBV12-4; cdr3_aa: CASSLSGRSEQYF; cdr3_nt: TGTGCCAGCAGTTTATCTGGTCGAAGCGAGCAGTACTTC
j_call: TRBJ1-1; clone_size: many; d_call: -; v_call: TRBV27; cdr3_aa: CASVELQGPQIAFF; cdr3_nt: TGTGCCAGCGTCGAACTACAGGGTCCCCAGATAGCTTTCTTT
j_call: TRBJ2-5; clone_size: -; d_call: -; v_call: TRBV4-1; cdr3_aa: CASSQEGWNGETQYF; cdr3_nt: TGCGCCAGCAGCCAAGAAGGCTGGAATGGAGAGACCCAGTACTTC
j_call: TRBJ2-7; clone_size: -; d_call: -; v_call: TRBV28; cdr3_aa: CASRTSSYEQYF; cdr3_nt: TGTGCCAGCCGGACGAGCTCCTACGAGCAGTACTTC
j_call: TRBJ2-7; clone_size: many; d_call: -; v_call: TRBV28; cdr3_aa: CASSFVNSYEQYF; cdr3_nt: TGTGCCAGCAGTTTCGTAAACTCCTACGAGCAGTACTTC
j_call: TRBJ2-3; clone_size: many; d_call: -; v_call: TRBV20-1; cdr3_aa: CSGPGPSTDTQYF; cdr3_nt: TGCAGTGGCCCGGGACCAAGCACAGATACGCAGTATTTT
j_call: TRBJ1-3; clone_size: -; d_call: -; v_call: TRBV15; cdr3_aa: CATSRVPAMRGNTIYF; cdr3_nt: TGTGCCACCAGCAGAGTCCCCGCTATGAGGGGGAACACCATATATTTT
j_call: TRBJ1-3; clone_size: many; d_call: TRBD1; v_call: TRBV5-6; cdr3_aa: CASSFFQDRAKRNTIYF; cdr3_nt: TGTGCCAGCAGCTTTTTCCAGGACAGGGCGAAGAGGAACACCATATATTTT
j_call: TRBJ2-3; clone_size: few; d_call: -; v_call: TRBV20-1; cdr3_aa: CSARRGAGTQYF; cdr3_nt: TGCAGTGCTAGAAGGGGGGCCGGTACGCAGTATTTT
j_call: TRBJ2-3; clone_size: -; d_call: -; v_call: TRBV10-3; cdr3_aa: CAIRTRHGREDVTDTQYF; cdr3_nt: TGTGCCATCAGAACCCGACATGGGCGGGAAGATGTCACAGATACGCAGTATTTT
j_call: TRBJ1-2; clone_size: many; d_call: -; v_call: TRBV5-1; cdr3_aa: CASSLGDGNYGYTF; cdr3_nt: TGCGCCAGCAGCTTGGGCGACGGTAACTATGGCTACACCTTC
j_call: TRBJ2-1; clone_size: many; d_call: -; v_call: TRBV12-3/TRBV12-4; cdr3_aa: CASRGGQTLTSFF; cdr3_nt: TGTGCCAGCAGGGGGGGACAGACCTTAACTTCGTTCTTC
j_call: TRBJ1-3; clone_size: many; d_call: -; v_call: TRBV29-1; cdr3_aa: CSAIRGTGNTIYF; cdr3_nt: TGCAGCGCAATCAGGGGAACTGGAAACACCATATATTTT
j_call: TRBJ2-7; clone_size: -; d_call: TRBD1; v_call: TRBV4-3; cdr3_aa: CASSQGQDPSYEYF; cdr3_nt: TGCGCCAGCAGCCAGGGACAGGATCCCTCCTACGAGTACTTC
j_call: TRBJ2-1; clone_size: -; d_call: TRBD2; v_call: TRBV3-1; cdr3_aa: CASSQIRASGNNEQFF; cdr3_nt: TGTGCCAGCAGCCAGATAAGGGCTAGCGGGAATAATGAGCAGTTCTTC
j_call: TRBJ2-2; clone_size: -; d_call: -; v_call: TRBV6-2/TRBV6-3; cdr3_aa: CASSYFPTGELFF; cdr3_nt: TGTGCCAGCAGTTACTTTCCAACCGGGGAGCTGTTTTTT
j_call: TRBJ1-1; clone_size: many; d_call: -; v_call: TRBV18; cdr3_aa: CASSPPSGRGEAFF; cdr3_nt: -
j_call: TRBJ1-1; clone_size: many; d_call: -; v_call: TRBV29-1; cdr3_aa: CSVERSQGHTEAFF; cdr3_nt: TGCAGCGTTGAACGTTCCCAGGGGCACACTGAAGCTTTCTTT
j_call: TRBJ2-2; clone_size: -; d_call: -; v_call: TRBV7-2; cdr3_aa: CASSRAGGLGGELFF; cdr3_nt: TGTGCCAGCAGCCGGGCCGGGGGGCTCGGCGGGGAGCTGTTTTTT
j_call: TRBJ1-5; clone_size: many; d_call: -; v_call: TRBV12-5; cdr3_aa: CASGLTGQHNQPQHF; cdr3_nt: TGTGCTAGTGGTTTGACAGGACAGCACAATCAGCCCCAGCATTTT
j_call: TRBJ2-3; clone_size: few; d_call: -; v_call: TRBV5-4; cdr3_aa: CAGNRDRFGADTQYF; cdr3_nt: TGTGCCGGGAACCGGGACCGATTTGGGGCAGATACGCAGTATTTT
j_call: TRBJ2-7; clone_size: few; d_call: -; v_call: TRBV23-1; cdr3_aa: CASSRLLGPIFSYEQYF; cdr3_nt: TGCGCCAGCAGTCGACTTTTAGGGCCGATATTTTCCTACGAGCAGTACTTC
j_call: TRBJ1-1; clone_size: many; d_call: -; v_call: TRBV5-1; cdr3_aa: CASSEVTGTDTEAFF; cdr3_nt: TGCGCCAGCAGCGAAGTGACAGGAACCGACACTGAAGCTTTCTTT
j_call: TRBJ2-3; clone_size: many; d_call: TRBD1; v_call: TRBV9; cdr3_aa: CASSVDGTAIDTQYF; cdr3_nt: TGTGCCAGCAGCGTAGATGGGACAGCAATAGATACGCAGTATTTT
j_call: TRBJ1-5; clone_size: medium-sized; d_call: TRBD1; v_call: TRBV20-1; cdr3_aa: CSAVNGQGASISNQPQHF; cdr3_nt: TGCAGTGCTGTTAATGGACAGGGGGCATCCATAAGCAATCAGCCCCAGCATTTT